This record looks at one T cell receptor beta chain sequence and its context. What it recognizes is unknown. One entry per CDR3 protein results from TCRdb running MiXCR on the reads. Among 110,000 to 150,000 distinct CDR3 sequences, 5.5% to 7% were seen once, and the ten largest hold roughly 18%. These data come from a study of T cell repertoires in cytomegalovirus infection. Study conclusions and caveats: The study identified carriers of CMV plus the relevant HLA from cumulative public TCR beta family frequency.

V lost 4 bases to trimming and J lost 15 bases; unmatched junction nucleotides: 11. The CDR3 contains 13 residues. CDR1 and CDR2 from the germline V gene are LNHDA and SQIVND (reference sequence). The sequenced sample was PBMCs. The V gene is TRBV19, the J gene TRBJ2-4, with 8 bases lining up with TRBD1. The sequence came from a human donor in good health (CMV status not recorded). Some clones in this sample may be carry-over from other donors' samples. CDR3 loop: CASSKEQGQVRYF. In nucleotides, the CDR3 is TGTGCCAGTAGTAAAGAACAGGGACAGGTTCGGTACTTC.